These T cell receptor beta chains were read from a single sample in a study of shared clonotypes between healthy human individuals. Repertoires were generated with immunoSEQ multiplex PCR, while TCRdb's copy carries only in-frame clones and drops some. Altogether some 2,000,000 clones are present, roughly 96% being singletons, with the ten largest covering 0.13%. The sequenced sample consisted of naive CD4+ T cells sorted from blood. Receptors were obtained from a man younger than 35 in good health. Both conserved end residues are part of each CDR3.

>TRBV12-2|TRBJ2-4
CASRLASSPREAAKNIQYF
>TRBV15|TRBJ2-7
CATSRDMGLAYEQYF
>TRBV5-5|TRBJ2-7
CASSSGTSPHEQYF
>TRBV9|TRBJ2-3
CASSGAGMSTDTQYF
>TRBV30|TRBJ1-1
CAWKDRGSWTEAFF
>TRBV29-1|TRBJ2-7
CSVEVSSYEQYF
>TRBV19|TRBJ2-1
CASSIDQPGLLEQFF
>TRBV2|TRBJ1-4
CATVREGLGSNEKLFF
>TRBV6-5|TRBJ1-5
CASSSDSTYQPQHF
>TRBV6-5|TRBJ2-7
CASSYSARPTSYEQYF
>TRBV29-1|TRBJ1-1
CSVGAGGPEAFF
>TRBV20-1|TRBJ2-7
CSAFRDYEQYF
>TRBV6-4|TRBJ1-2
CASPFGSLPNYGYTF
>TRBV4-1|TRBJ1-6
CASSQGAGLDNSPLHF
>TRBV18|TRBJ2-7
CASSPGTSGLYEQYF
>TRBV9|TRBJ2-1
CASSVDRGEQFF
>TRBV18|TRBJ2-5
CASSASRLAGGETQYF
>TRBV4-1|TRBJ1-5
CASSPRGAQPQHF
>TRBV11-2|TRBJ2-1
CASSFLGLAGGSPSSEQFF
>TRBV6-5|TRBJ1-6
CASRKPQGGNSPLHF
>TRBV29-1|TRBJ1-5
CSVALGTENQPQHF
>TRBV19|TRBJ1-1
CASSIVQGRDEAFF
>TRBV5-5|TRBJ2-3
CASSLGRSTDTQYF
>TRBV2|TRBJ1-6
CASSEAGTLNSPLHF
>TRBV6-4|TRBJ1-2
CASSGDSTGGKGYTF
>TRBV2|TRBJ1-4
CASSEGLGTNEKLFF
>TRBV18|TRBJ1-6
CASSPPTGENSPLHF
>TRBV28|TRBJ1-2
CAARASGYTF
>TRBV7-2|TRBJ1-6
CASSLAKTGLHF
>TRBV7-2|TRBJ2-2
CASSPGLAVNTGELFF
>TRBV5-1|TRBJ2-3
CASSYGGTDTQYF
>TRBV4-3|TRBJ2-5
CAGSQATGSQETQYF
>TRBV25-1|TRBJ2-7
CASASGQGAYEQYF
>TRBV25-1|TRBJ2-5
CASSEFYRETQYF
>TRBV19|TRBJ2-6
CASSMKSSGANVLTF
>TRBV6-1|TRBJ1-5
CASSSGTAYNQPQHF
>TRBV2|TRBJ2-4
CASSATSGETKNIQYF
>TRBV6-5|TRBJ1-1
CASGRGGINTEAFF
>TRBV30|TRBJ2-1
CASTLAVSYNEQFF
>TRBV4-3|TRBJ1-5
CASSVNRVSGQPQHF
>TRBV7-2|TRBJ2-5
CASSPASGGQETQYF